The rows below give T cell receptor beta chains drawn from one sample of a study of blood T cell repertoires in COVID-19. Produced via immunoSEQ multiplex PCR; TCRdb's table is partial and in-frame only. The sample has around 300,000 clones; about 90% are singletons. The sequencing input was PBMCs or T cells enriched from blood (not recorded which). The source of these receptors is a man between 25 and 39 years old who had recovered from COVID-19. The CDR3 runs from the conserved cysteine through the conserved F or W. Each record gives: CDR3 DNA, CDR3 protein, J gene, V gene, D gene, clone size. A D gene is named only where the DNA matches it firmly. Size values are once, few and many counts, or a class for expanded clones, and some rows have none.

DNA: TGTGCCATCAGTGAAAGGGACATACCCCAAGAGACCCAGTACTTC
CDR3: CAISERDIPQETQYF
J: TRBJ2-5
V: TRBV10-3
D: -
size: -

DNA: TGTGCCAGCAGCCAGCGGGGGGCCTACAATGAGCAGTTCTTC
CDR3: CASSQRGAYNEQFF
J: TRBJ2-1
V: TRBV14
D: TRBD2
size: -

DNA: TGTGCCAGCAGCTTAGGAACTAGCGGGGGGAAATGGGAGCAGTTCTTC
CDR3: CASSLGTSGGKWEQFF
J: TRBJ2-1
V: TRBV13
D: TRBD2
size: -

DNA: TGTGCCAGCAACTTCCCGGGACAGGGGCAGGAAAAACTGTTTTTT
CDR3: CASNFPGQGQEKLFF
J: TRBJ1-4
V: TRBV7-9
D: TRBD1
size: once

DNA: TGTGCCACCAGTGACCGAGGACTAGCGACTGAGCAGTTCTTC
CDR3: CATSDRGLATEQFF
J: TRBJ2-1
V: TRBV24-1
D: TRBD2
size: -

DNA: TGTGCCAGCTCAGAACAGGGGGCAGACACTGAAGCTTTCTTT
CDR3: CASSEQGADTEAFF
J: TRBJ1-1
V: TRBV18
D: TRBD1
size: -

DNA: TGCGCCAGCAGCCGCGGGACAGAGGGCACAGATACGCAGTATTTT
CDR3: CASSRGTEGTDTQYF
J: TRBJ2-3
V: TRBV4-1
D: -
size: -

DNA: TGTGCCAGCTCACCCAAGCAGAGCGGGGGAGGGTTTGAGCAGTTCTTC
CDR3: CASSPKQSGGGFEQFF
J: TRBJ2-1
V: TRBV18
D: TRBD2
size: many

DNA: TGTGCCAGCAGTTACTCCTCGAAGACAGGGGACAACGAGCAGTACTTC
CDR3: CASSYSSKTGDNEQYF
J: TRBJ2-7
V: TRBV6-5
D: TRBD1
size: -

DNA: TGTGCCATCAGTCGGTCGGGGGAACAGGGGTTGACCGGGGAGCTGTTTTTT
CDR3: CAISRSGEQGLTGELFF
J: TRBJ2-2
V: TRBV10-3
D: -
size: -

DNA: TGTGCCAGCAGCCCCCGGACAGGGCGCACTGAAGCTTTCTTT
CDR3: CASSPRTGRTEAFF
J: TRBJ1-1
V: TRBV7-2
D: TRBD1
size: -

DNA: TGTGCCAGCAGCCCCGGGACAGCGAATTCACCCCTCCACTTT
CDR3: CASSPGTANSPLHF
J: TRBJ1-6
V: TRBV7-9
D: TRBD1
size: -

DNA: TGTGCCAGCACAACTGACCAAGAGACCCAGTACTTC
CDR3: CASTTDQETQYF
J: TRBJ2-5
V: TRBV2
D: -
size: -

DNA: TGTGCCAGCAGTGAAGAAAGCGGGGGGAATGGCTACACCTTC
CDR3: CASSEESGGNGYTF
J: TRBJ1-2
V: TRBV2
D: -
size: -

DNA: TGTGCCAGCAGCTTGGAGGCGGTCCGGTTGGGGAGGTATGGCTACACCTTC
CDR3: CASSLEAVRLGRYGYTF
J: TRBJ1-2
V: TRBV5-6
D: -
size: -

DNA: TGTGCCAGCAGCATACGAGACAGGGGGCCCCTTACCTACGAGCAGTACTTC
CDR3: CASSIRDRGPLTYEQYF
J: TRBJ2-7
V: TRBV21-1
D: -
size: -

DNA: TGTGCCAGCAGCAAACTGGGACTAGCGGGAATCGGGGTATACAATGAGCAGTTCTTC
CDR3: CASSKLGLAGIGVYNEQFF
J: TRBJ2-1
V: TRBV27
D: TRBD2
size: -